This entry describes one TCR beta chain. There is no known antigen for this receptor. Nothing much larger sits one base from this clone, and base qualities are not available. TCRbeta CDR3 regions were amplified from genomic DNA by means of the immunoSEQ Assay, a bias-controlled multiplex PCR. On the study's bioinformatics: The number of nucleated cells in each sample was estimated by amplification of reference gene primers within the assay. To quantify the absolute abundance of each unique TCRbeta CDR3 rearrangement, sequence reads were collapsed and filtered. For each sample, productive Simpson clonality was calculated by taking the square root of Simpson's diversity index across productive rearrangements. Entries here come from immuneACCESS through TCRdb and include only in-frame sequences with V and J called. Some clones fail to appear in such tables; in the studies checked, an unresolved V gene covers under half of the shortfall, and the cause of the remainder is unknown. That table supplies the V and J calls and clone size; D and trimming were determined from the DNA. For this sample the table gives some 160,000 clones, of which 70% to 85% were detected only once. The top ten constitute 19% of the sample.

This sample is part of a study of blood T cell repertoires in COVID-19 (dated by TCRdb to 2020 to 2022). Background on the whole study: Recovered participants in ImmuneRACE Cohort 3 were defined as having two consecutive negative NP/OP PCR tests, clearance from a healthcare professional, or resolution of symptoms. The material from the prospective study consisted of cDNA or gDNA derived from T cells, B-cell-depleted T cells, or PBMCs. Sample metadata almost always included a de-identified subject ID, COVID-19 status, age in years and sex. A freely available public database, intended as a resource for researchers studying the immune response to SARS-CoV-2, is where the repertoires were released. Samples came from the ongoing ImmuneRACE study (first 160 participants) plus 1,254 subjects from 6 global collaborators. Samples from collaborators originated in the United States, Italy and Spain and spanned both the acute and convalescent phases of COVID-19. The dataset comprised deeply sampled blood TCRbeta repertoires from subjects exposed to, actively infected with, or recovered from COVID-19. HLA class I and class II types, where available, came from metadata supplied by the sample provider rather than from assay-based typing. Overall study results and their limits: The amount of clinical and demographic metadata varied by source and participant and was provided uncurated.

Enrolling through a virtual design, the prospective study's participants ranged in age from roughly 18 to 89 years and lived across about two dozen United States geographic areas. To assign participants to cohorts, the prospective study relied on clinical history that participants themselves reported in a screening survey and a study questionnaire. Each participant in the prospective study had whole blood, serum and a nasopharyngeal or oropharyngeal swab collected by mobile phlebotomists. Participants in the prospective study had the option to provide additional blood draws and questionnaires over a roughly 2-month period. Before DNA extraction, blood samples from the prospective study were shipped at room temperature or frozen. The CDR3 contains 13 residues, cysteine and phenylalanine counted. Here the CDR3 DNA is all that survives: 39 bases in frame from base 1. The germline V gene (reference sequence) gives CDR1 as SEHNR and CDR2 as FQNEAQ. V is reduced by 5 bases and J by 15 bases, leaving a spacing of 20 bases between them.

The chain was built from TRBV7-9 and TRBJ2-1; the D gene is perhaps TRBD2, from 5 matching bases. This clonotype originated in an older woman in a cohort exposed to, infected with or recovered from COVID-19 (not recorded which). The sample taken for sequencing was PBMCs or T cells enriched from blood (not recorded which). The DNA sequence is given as TGTGCCAGCAGCCTCCTCGAGTGGGAGCTGCTGTTCTTC. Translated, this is CASSLLEWELLFF.